Following are 17 T cell receptor beta chains from one sample sequenced in a study of blood T cell repertoires in COVID-19. The protocol was immunoSEQ multiplex PCR, while the TCRdb copy is restricted to in-frame clones and leaves out a portion. The data show 250,000 to 350,000 clones, 88% seen once. Material: peripheral blood. The receptor source for this set is a woman in her 30s with COVID-19, enrolled during active disease.

CDR3 in amino acids: CATSTRHLNTEAFF. In DNA form, the CDR3 reads TGTGCCACCAGCACCCGACACCTGAACACTGAAGCTTTCTTT. This chain links TRBV15 with TRBJ1-1; D remains ambiguous. V lost 4 bases to trimming and J lost 0 bases, with 9 bases between them. The CDR3 length is 14 residues. Germline V gives CDR1 LNHNV, CDR2 YYDKDF (reference sequence).

The chain combines TRBV5-1 with TRBJ2-7, with D possibly matching TRBD2 (7 bases). V was trimmed by 4 bases and J by 4 bases, leaving 12 bases between them. The CDR3 has 13 amino acids. Germline V lookup: CDR1 SGHRS, CDR2 YFSETQ. The CDR3 reads CASSRAGAYEQYF. CDR3 DNA: TGCGCCAGCAGCCGCGCGGGGGCTTACGAGCAGTACTTC.

The gene calls are TRBV28 and TRBJ2-2, with no clear D. The CDR3 is 16 residues long. The germline V gene encodes CDR1 MDHEN and CDR2 SYDVKM. The germline V and J ends were trimmed by 8 bases and 2 bases, with 18 bases remaining between them. The DNA of the CDR3 is TGTGCCAGCTCCGATGGGTCGCGGATAAACACCGGGGAGCTGTTTTTT. It codes for CASSDGSRINTGELFF. Supplemented by reference TRBV28 and TRBJ2-2, the full variable domain reads DVKVTQSSRYLVKRTGEKVFLECVQDMDHENMFWYRQDPGLGLRLIYFSYDVKMKEKGDIPEGYSVSREKKERFSLILESASTNQTSMYLCASSDGSRINTGELFFGEGSRLTVL.

The rearrangement joins TRBV28 to TRBJ2-1, with 8 bases lining up with TRBD2. Germline loops: CDR1 MDHEN, CDR2 SYDVKM. V dropped 1 base and J dropped 8; count of bases not matched to a gene: 10. This CDR3 region has 16 residues. CDR3 DNA: TGTGCCAGCAGTTTATCCAGCGGGAGTTTGGGGGATGAGCAGTTCTTC. Residues: CASSLSSGSLGDEQFF.

The chain carries TRBV24-1 and TRBJ1-4; D remains unclear. With 10 bases removed from V and 4 bases from J, the gap between germline ends came to 15 bases. In germline, CDR1 is KGHDR, CDR2 SFDVKD. CDR3 length: 14 amino acids. The CDR3 sequence: CATNAGSFNEKLFF. CDR3 bases: TGTGCCACAAACGCGGGTTCCTTTAATGAAAAACTGTTTTTT.

The chain employs TRBV4-3 and TRBJ2-2; 9 bases line up with TRBD2. The trim removed 1 base at V and 7 bases at J, leaving 7 bases unmatched. From germline, CDR1 is LGHNA and CDR2 YSLEER. This CDR3 contains 16 residues. CDR3 in amino acids: CASSQGLAVASGELFF. The DNA of the CDR3 is TGCGCCAGCAGCCAAGGACTAGCGGTGGCGAGCGGGGAGCTGTTTTTT.

The gene calls are TRBV18 and TRBJ1-2; TRBD1 aligns across 12 bases. The CDR3 is 16 residues long. After removal of 6 bases from V and 5 bases from J, the junction contained 10 bases not matched to a gene. The germline V gene has CDR1 KGHSH and CDR2 LQKENI. The CDR3 coding sequence is TGTGCCAGCTCCCCTGGGACAGGGGGCGTTGGTTATGGCTACACCTTC. Translation gives CASSPGTGGVGYGYTF.

The V gene is TRBV20-1, the J gene TRBJ1-4; weak D call: TRBD1 (5 bases). In germline, CDR1 is DFQATT, CDR2 SNEGSKA (reference sequence). V was cut by 3 bases and J by 1 base, with 15 bases left in between. The CDR3 consists of 16 residues. This CDR3 is CSASWGRGGTNEKLFF. CDR3 DNA sequence: TGCAGTGCTAGTTGGGGACGGGGAGGAACTAATGAAAAACTGTTTTTT.

CDR3 bases: TGTGCCACCAGCAGCGGGCAGGGGCACACTCAAGAGACCCAGTACTTC. This gives the protein CATSSGQGHTQETQYF. The chain carries TRBV15 and TRBJ2-5; tentative D call: TRBD1 (6 bases). V gave up 3 bases and J gave up 2 bases, with 16 bases separating them. The V gene's germline CDR1 is LNHNV and CDR2 YYDKDF (reference sequence). This CDR3 contains 16 residues.

The chain links TRBV28 to TRBJ1-1; TRBD1 agrees at 7 bases. V gave up 5 bases and J gave up 5 bases; unmatched junction bases: 8. The germline gives CDR1 MDHEN, CDR2 SYDVKM. The CDR3 sequence is 14 residues long. CDR3 sequence: CASSITTGTTEAFF. CDR3 DNA sequence: TGTGCCAGCAGTATCACGACAGGGACGACTGAAGCTTTCTTT.

This rearrangement joins TRBV3-1 (or the pseudogene TRBV3-2) to TRBJ2-5, with 8 nucleotides matching TRBD2. J lost 5 bases, V lost 4 bases, and 9 bases had no gene match. The germline CDR1 and CDR2 sequences are LGHDT and YNNKEL (reference sequence). The CDR3 is 15 residues long. The CDR3, as DNA: TGTGCCAGCAGCCTTCCGGGTAGCGGGACCGAGACCCAGTACTTC. It codes for CASSLPGSGTETQYF.

The chain has TRBV7-8 and TRBJ1-4; the D gene is possibly TRBD1 (5 bases). This CDR3 spans 13 amino acids. The V end was cut by 1 base, the J end by 7 bases, with 7 bases between. Per the germline V gene, CDR1 is SGHVS and CDR2 is FQNEAQ. CDR3 amino acids: CASSLGRAEKLFF. DNA for the CDR3: TGTGCCAGCAGCTTAGGCAGGGCTGAAAAACTGTTTTTT.

This chain joins TRBV5-4 and TRBJ2-5; TRBD2 matches at 8 bases. The J segment lost 5 bases and the V segment lost 4 bases, leaving 13 bases of the junction unmatched. The CDR3 runs to 16 residues. Germline-derived CDR1 and CDR2 are SGHNT and YYREEE (reference sequence). Here the CDR3 reads CASSPFRGGAGETQYF. As DNA, the CDR3 is TGTGCCAGCAGCCCGTTCCGGGGGGGGGCTGGGGAGACCCAGTACTTC.

The chain couples TRBV4-3 to TRBJ2-3, with 13 bases lining up with TRBD2. Germline CDR1 LGHNA, CDR2 YSLEER. The CDR3 runs to 17 residues. The V and J ends lost 1 base and 5 bases, in that order; junction bases with no gene match: 6. CDR3 sequence (DNA): TGCGCCAGCAGCCAAGTCCCGACTAGCGGGAGGATAGATACGCAGTATTTT. As protein: CASSQVPTSGRIDTQYF.

This chain joins TRBV6-2 or TRBV6-3 and TRBJ1-2, with D perhaps matching TRBD1 (5 bases). This CDR3 has 14 amino acids. V was trimmed by 4 bases and J by 4 bases, leaving 13 bases between them. CDR1 MNHEY and CDR2 SVGEGT come from the germline V gene. The CDR3 protein is CASSWQGGIYGYTF. CDR3 DNA sequence: TGTGCCAGCAGTTGGCAGGGAGGAATCTATGGCTACACCTTC.

V gene TRBV6-5 combines with J gene TRBJ2-1; 10 bases map to TRBD2. The germline CDR1 and CDR2 sequences are MNHEY and SVGAGI. With 2 bases clipped from V and 6 bases from J, the junction kept 4 bases outside the gene matches. This CDR3 is 15 amino acids long. The CDR3 loop reads CASSYGLAGVNEQFF. In DNA, the CDR3 is TGTGCCAGCAGTTACGGTCTAGCGGGAGTCAATGAGCAGTTCTTC.

J is TRBJ2-2 and V is TRBV30, with 10 bases fitting TRBD1. The CDR3 is 14 residues long. The germline V gene encodes CDR1 GTSNPN and CDR2 SVGIG (reference sequence). V gave up 4 bases and J gave up 6 bases; unmatched junction bases: 5. Here the CDR3 DNA reads TGTGCCTGGATCCGTGGACAGGGGGCCGGGGAGCTGTTTTTT. Its translation is CAWIRGQGAGELFF.